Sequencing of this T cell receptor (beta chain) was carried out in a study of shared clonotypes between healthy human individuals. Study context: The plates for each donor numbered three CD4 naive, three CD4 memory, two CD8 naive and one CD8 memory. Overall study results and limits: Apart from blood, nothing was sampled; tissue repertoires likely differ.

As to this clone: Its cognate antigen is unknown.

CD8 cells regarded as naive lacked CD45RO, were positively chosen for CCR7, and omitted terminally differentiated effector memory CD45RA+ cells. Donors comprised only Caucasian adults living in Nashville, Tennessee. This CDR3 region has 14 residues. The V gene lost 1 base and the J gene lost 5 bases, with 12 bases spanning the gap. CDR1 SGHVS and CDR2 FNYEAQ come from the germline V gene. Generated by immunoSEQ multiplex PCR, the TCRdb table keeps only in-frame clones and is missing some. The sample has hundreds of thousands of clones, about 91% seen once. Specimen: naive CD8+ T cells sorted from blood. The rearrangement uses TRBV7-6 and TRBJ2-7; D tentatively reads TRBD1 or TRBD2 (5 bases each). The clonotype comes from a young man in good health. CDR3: CASSLGGVPNEQYF. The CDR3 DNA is TGTGCCAGCAGCTTAGGAGGGGTTCCAAACGAGCAGTACTTC. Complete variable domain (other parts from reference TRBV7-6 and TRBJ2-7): GAGVSQSPRYKVTKRGQDVALRCDPISGHVSLYWYRQALGQGPEFLTYFNYEAQQDKSGLPNDRFSAERPEGSISTLTIQRTEQRDSAMYRCASSLGGVPNEQYFGPGTRLTVT.